There are a few counts of the clone carrying this T cell receptor (beta chain). Its antigen is currently unknown. With constant-segment primers, 5'RACE yielded cDNA libraries of TCR alpha and TCR beta that carried sample barcodes and UMIs. TCRdb analysed the 5' RACE reads with MiXCR anew, one entry per CDR3 protein. The repertoire holds about 190,000 distinct CDR3 sequences, about 16% seen once, with 2% to 3% in the top ten. The CDR3 is made up of 17 amino acids. Trimming left V 0 bases short and J 0 bases short, with 9 bases between. The sample originates from a study of T-cell memory formation after mild COVID-19. Findings and limits, study-wide: Contracting CD4+ clones lay largely in CM and EM, with CD8+ ones residing in EMRA. While clones contracting from day 15 to 85 were balanced between CD4 and CD8, later expanders leaned CD4+.

Sequencing was carried out using PBMCs or a T cell subset sorted from them (not recorded which). The V and J genes are TRBV12-3 or TRBV12-4 and TRBJ2-6; D may be TRBD2 (5 bases). The source is an adult woman who had mild COVID-19 (a few samples of this study predate the infection). Cell type and time point are not known. CDR3 coding DNA: TGTGCCAGCAGTTTAGCGAGTACTAGCTCTGGGGCCAACGTCCTGACTTTC. As protein: CASSLASTSSGANVLTF.